This TCR beta chain was captured in a study of CD8 T cells in Susac syndrome. After removal of 4 bases from V and 7 bases from J, the junction contained 3 bases not matched to a gene. Germline V gives CDR1 PRHDT, CDR2 FYEKMQ (reference sequence). The CDR3 consists of 12 residues. TEMRA cells were enriched by FACS, while CD8+ and CD4+ T cells were obtained through a negative isolation that was performed magnetically. Reverse transcription used about 0.45 to 1 ug RNA and random hexamers. With immunoSEQ multiplex PCR, TCR beta CDR3 was amplified across 54 Vbeta and 13 Jbeta. TCRdb ran MiXCR on the immunoSEQ multiplex PCR reads and lists one entry per CDR3 protein. Of fewer than 80,000 distinct CDR3 sequences listed, 85% to 95% are singletons.

The sequencing sample was made of CD8+ T cells from PBMCs. The chain joins TRBV13 to TRBJ1-2; 7 bases map to TRBD1. This clonotype was sampled from a human donor with multiple sclerosis. The CDR3 nucleotides read TGTGCCAGCAGCTCGACAGGGAGTGGCTACACCTTC. It yields the protein CASSSTGSGYTF.